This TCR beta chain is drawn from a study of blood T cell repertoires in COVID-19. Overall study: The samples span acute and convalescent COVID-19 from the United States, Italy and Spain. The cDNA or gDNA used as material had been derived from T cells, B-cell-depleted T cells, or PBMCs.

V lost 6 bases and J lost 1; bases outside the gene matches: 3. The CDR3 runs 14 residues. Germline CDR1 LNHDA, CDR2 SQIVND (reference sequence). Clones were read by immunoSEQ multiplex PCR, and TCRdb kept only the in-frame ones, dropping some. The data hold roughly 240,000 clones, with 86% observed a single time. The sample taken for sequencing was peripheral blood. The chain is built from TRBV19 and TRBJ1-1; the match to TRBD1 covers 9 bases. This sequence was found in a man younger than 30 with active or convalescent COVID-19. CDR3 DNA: TGTGCCAGTAGAGGGGACAGGGAGAACACTGAAGCTTTCTTT. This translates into CASRGDRENTEAFF.